This T cell receptor (beta chain) was sequenced for a study of human T cells and chemical hapten exposure. Turning to the study itself: The study sensitized with 2% DPC on an approximately 2 cm by approximately 2 cm patch of upper inner arm skin.

Time point noted: pre-sensitization, week 0. Specified treatment: therapeutic diphenylcyclopropenone sensitization with weekly scalp DPC. Before extraction, the whole blood was not fractionated, and total RNA was taken from it. MiXCR, run by TCRdb on the RACE reads, gives a single entry per CDR3 protein. The table lists fewer than 60,000 distinct CDR3 sequences, about 11% of them singletons, with approximately 4% in the top ten. The length of the CDR3 is 11 residues. V gave up 10 bases and J gave up 7 bases, with 11 bases separating them. Germline V gene sequence: CDR1 MDHEN, CDR2 SYDVKM. This clonotype was seen more than once but under ten times.

This TCR came from a woman aged 40 to 50 with alopecia areata. Some clones in this sample may be carry-over from other donors' samples. The sequencing here drew on whole blood, taken in connection with sensitization to the hapten diphenylcyclopropenone (DPC). The chain couples TRBV28 to TRBJ2-1; D gene unclear. CDR3 in amino acids: CAIEEVNEQFF. CDR3 in DNA: TGTGCCATCGAAGAGGTGAATGAGCAGTTCTTC.